The clone carrying this T cell receptor beta chain is a singleton in its sample. The V segment lost 8 bases and the J segment 7 bases; nucleotides outside the gene matches: 7. Germline CDR1 reads SGHRS; CDR2 reads YFSETQ. The CDR3 is 13 amino acids. This sample stems from a study of OX40 agonist ivuxolimab in advanced cancers. Measured with immunoSEQ multiplex PCR; TCRdb has only the in-frame clones, and not every one. Altogether approximately 14,000 clones are present, 80% being singletons, with the ten largest covering about 32%. The sample consisted of CD4+ or CD8+ T cells sorted from blood, taken in a trial of the OX40 agonist ivuxolimab. The chain links TRBV5-1 to TRBJ2-7; 12 nucleotides align to TRBD1. This receptor was identified in an adult with an advanced solid tumor such as melanoma, head and neck, liver or kidney cancer. The DNA for the CDR3 is TGCGCCAGTTACCGGGACAGGGGGCGGGAGCAGTACTTC. Translated: CASYRDRGREQYF.